Reported below is one T cell receptor (beta chain). Its antigen is as yet unknown. This specimen comes from a study of STAT5B mutations in CD4+ large granular lymphocyte leukemia. Overall study findings and caveats: Patient CD4-sorted repertoires stayed more clonal than healthy ones after leukemic-clone removal. 8/27 top patient clones versus 2/35 control clones were TRBV06-family.

The table came from immunoSEQ multiplex PCR; TCRdb's copy has only in-frame clones and leaves some out. The table records 45,000 to 55,000 clones, roughly 70% of them present only once. CDR3 length: 13 amino acids. The germline V gene has CDR1 SNHLY and CDR2 FYNNEI. Trimming at V came to 7 bases and at J to 10 bases, leaving 6 bases not matched to a gene. This TCR came from a human donor in good health. The chain employs TRBV2 and TRBJ1-6; TRBD1 agrees at 8 bases. Sequencing was done on a sample of CD4+ T cells from blood buffy coats. The CDR3 coding sequence is TGTGCCAGCAAGGGGACAGGCTACTCACCCCTCCACTTT. The encoded protein is CASKGTGYSPLHF.